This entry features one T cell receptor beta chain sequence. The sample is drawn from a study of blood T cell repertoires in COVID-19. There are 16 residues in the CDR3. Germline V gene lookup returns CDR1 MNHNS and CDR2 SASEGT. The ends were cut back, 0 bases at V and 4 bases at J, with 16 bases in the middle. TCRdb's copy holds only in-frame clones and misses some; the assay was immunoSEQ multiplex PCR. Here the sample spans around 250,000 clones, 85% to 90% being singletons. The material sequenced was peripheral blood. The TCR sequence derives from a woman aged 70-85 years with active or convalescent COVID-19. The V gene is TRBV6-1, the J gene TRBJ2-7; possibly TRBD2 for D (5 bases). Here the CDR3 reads CASSEAPVSGGYEQYF. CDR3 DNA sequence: TGTGCCAGCAGTGAAGCGCCGGTTTCCGGCGGGTACGAGCAGTACTTC.